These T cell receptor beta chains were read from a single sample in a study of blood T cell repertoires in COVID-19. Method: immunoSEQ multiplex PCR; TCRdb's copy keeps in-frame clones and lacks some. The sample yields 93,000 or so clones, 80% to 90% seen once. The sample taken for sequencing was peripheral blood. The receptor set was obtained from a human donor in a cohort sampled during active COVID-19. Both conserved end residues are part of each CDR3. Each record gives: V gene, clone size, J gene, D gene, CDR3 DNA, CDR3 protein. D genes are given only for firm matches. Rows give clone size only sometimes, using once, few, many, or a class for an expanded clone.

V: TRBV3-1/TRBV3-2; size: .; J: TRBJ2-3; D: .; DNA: TGTGCCAGCAGTAACAGCCTGATGTCTTCGGATACGCAGTATTTT; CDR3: CASSNSLMSSDTQYF
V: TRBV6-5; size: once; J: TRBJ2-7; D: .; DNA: TGTGCCAGCAGTTACCTCTCGGAGCGATCCTACGAGCAGTACTTC; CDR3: CASSYLSERSYEQYF
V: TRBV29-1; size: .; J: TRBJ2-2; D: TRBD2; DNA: TGCAGTAGCGGGGGGAACACCGGGGAGCTGTTTTTT; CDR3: CSSGGNTGELFF
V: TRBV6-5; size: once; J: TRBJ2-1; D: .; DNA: TGTGCCAGCAGTCGCCAACTTACTAGTCCCGAGCAGTTCTTC; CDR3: CASSRQLTSPEQFF
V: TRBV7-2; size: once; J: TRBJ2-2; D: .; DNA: TGTGCCAGCGGCCGGCCAGGGAGGACCGGGGAGCTGTTTTTT; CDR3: CASGRPGRTGELFF
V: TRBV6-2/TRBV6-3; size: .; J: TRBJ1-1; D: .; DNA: TGTGCCAGCAGTTACTCGGGCAGGGGCGTGAACACTGAAGCTTTCTTT; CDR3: CASSYSGRGVNTEAFF
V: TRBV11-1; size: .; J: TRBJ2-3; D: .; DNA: TGTGCCAGCAGCTTAGCGGCAGTTCGCCCAGATACGCAGTATTTT; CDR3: CASSLAAVRPDTQYF
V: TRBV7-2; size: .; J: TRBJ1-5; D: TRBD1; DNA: TGTGCCAGCAGCAGACAGGGGGGGAATCAGCCCCAGCATTTT; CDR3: CASSRQGGNQPQHF
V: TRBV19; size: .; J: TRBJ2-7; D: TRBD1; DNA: TGTGCCAGTAGTAGAGGACAGGGAATCGCCCACGAGCAGTACTTC; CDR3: CASSRGQGIAHEQYF
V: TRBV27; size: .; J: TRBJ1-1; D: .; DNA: TGTGCCAGCAGTCTCCCCGGGGGTCGCACTGAAGCTTTCTTT; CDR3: CASSLPGGRTEAFF
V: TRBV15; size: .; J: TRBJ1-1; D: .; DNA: TGTGCCACCAGTCCAGAGGTAACCACTGAAGCTTTCTTT; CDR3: CATSPEVTTEAFF
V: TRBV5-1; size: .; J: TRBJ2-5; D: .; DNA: TGCGCCAGCAGCTTGGTGGCCGGGGAGACCCAGTACTTC; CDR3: CASSLVAGETQYF
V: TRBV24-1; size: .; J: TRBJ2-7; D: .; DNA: TGTGCCACCAGTGATACAGGCTCCTACGAGCAGTACTTC; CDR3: CATSDTGSYEQYF
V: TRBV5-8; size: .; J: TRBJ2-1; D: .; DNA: TGTGCCAGCAGTCTACGTTACAATGAGCAGTTCTTC; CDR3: CASSLRYNEQFF
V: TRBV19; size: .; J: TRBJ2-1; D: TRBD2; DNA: TGTGCCAGTAGTATAGATCTAGCGGGAGGGTTGGCCAATGAGCAGTTCTTC; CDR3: CASSIDLAGGLANEQFF
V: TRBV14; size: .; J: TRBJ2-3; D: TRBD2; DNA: TGTGCCAGCAGCCGACTAGCGGGAGTGGCAGATACGCAGTATTTT; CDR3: CASSRLAGVADTQYF
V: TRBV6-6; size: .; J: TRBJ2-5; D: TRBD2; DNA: TGTGCCAGCAGTCCACTAGCGGGGGATTTGGAGACCCAGTACTTC; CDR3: CASSPLAGDLETQYF
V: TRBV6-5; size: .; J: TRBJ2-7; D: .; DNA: TGTGCCAGCAGTTACGGCGGGACAGACGACGAGCAGTACTTC; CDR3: CASSYGGTDDEQYF
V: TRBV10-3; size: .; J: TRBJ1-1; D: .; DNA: TGTGCCATCAGTGAGGGAATGCGGACATATACTGAAGCTTTCTTT; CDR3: CAISEGMRTYTEAFF
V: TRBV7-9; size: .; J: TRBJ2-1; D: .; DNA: TGTGCCAGCAGCTTAGTGGCAGGGAAAAACAATGAGCAGTTCTTC; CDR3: CASSLVAGKNNEQFF
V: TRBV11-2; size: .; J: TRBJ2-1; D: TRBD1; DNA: TGTGCCAGCAGCTTAGGGGGACAGGGCCGCTCCTACAATGAGCAGTTCTTC; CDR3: CASSLGGQGRSYNEQFF
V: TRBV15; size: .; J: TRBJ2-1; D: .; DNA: TGTGCCACCAGCAGAGATTGGCGGGATGAGCAGTTCTTC; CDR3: CATSRDWRDEQFF
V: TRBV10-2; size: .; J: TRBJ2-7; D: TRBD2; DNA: TGCGCCAGCACCAGCGGGACTAGAGGTCCCTACGAGCAGTACTTC; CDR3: CASTSGTRGPYEQYF
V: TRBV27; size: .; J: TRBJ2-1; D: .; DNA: TGTGCCAGCAGTCCCGGAGGGCGGGACTACAATGAGCAGTTCTTC; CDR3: CASSPGGRDYNEQFF
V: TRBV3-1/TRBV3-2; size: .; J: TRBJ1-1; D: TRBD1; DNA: TGTGCCAGCAGCCAAGGGGCGGGACAGGGGGCCGACACTGAAGCTTTCTTT; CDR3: CASSQGAGQGADTEAFF
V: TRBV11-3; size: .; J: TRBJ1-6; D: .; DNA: TGTGCCAGCAGCTCAGCAGGGGTTAATTCACCCCTCCACTTT; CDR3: CASSSAGVNSPLHF
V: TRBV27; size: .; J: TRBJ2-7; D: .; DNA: TGTGCCAGCAGTTTATCGGCCTCCTACGAGCAGTACTTC; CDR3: CASSLSASYEQYF
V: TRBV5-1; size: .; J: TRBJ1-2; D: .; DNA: TGCGCCAGCAGCTTGGCCACAACAGCCTATGAGGGCTACACCTTC; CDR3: CASSLATTAYEGYTF
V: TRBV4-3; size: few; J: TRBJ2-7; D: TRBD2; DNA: TGCGCCAGCAGCCAAGAACTAGCGGGACACGAGCAGTACTTC; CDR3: CASSQELAGHEQYF
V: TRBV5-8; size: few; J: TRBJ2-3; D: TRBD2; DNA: TGTGCCAGCAGCTTGAGACTAGCGGGACTCACAGATACGCAGTATTTT; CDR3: CASSLRLAGLTDTQYF
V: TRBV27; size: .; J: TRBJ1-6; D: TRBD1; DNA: TGTGCCAGCAGTTTCCTCTCAACAGGGGATAATTCACCCCTCCACTTT; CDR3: CASSFLSTGDNSPLHF
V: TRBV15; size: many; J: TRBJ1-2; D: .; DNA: TGTGCCACCAGCCCTCGTCCTCAGGGGAGTGGAGGCTACACCTTC; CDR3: CATSPRPQGSGGYTF
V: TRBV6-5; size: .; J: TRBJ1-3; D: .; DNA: TGTGCCAGCACCCCCAGAGGGGGTAACACCATATATTTT; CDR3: CASTPRGGNTIYF
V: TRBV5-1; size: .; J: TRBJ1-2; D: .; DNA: TGCGCCAGCAGCTTGGAAGTACCGGGGATGAGGGGCTACACCTTC; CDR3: CASSLEVPGMRGYTF
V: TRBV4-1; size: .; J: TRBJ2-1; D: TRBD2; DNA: TGCGCCAGCAGCCTTAGCGGGGCTTCCTACAATGAGCAGTTCTTC; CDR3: CASSLSGASYNEQFF
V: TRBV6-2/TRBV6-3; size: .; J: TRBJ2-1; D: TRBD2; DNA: TGTGCCAGCACCCCAGGGACTAGCGGGATGATCTACAATGAGCAGTTCTTC; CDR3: CASTPGTSGMIYNEQFF
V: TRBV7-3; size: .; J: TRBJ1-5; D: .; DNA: TGTGCCAGCAGCTCAATGGGGGAGGCGGGCAATCAGCCCCAGCATTTT; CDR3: CASSSMGEAGNQPQHF
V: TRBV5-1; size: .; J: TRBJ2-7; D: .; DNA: TGCGCCAGCAGCGACCTACAGGGCTACGAGCAGTACTTC; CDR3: CASSDLQGYEQYF
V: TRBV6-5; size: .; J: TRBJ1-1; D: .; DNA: TGTGCCAGCAGTAACGGACAAGCGGGCACTGAAGCTTTCTTT; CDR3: CASSNGQAGTEAFF
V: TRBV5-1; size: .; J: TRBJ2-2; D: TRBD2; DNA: TGCGCCAGCAGGCCACTAGCGGGGAACACCGGGGAGCTGTTTTTT; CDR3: CASRPLAGNTGELFF
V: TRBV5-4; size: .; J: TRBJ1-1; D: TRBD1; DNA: TGTGCCAGCAGTCCCGGACAGGGGAGGACTGAAGCTTTCTTT; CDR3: CASSPGQGRTEAFF
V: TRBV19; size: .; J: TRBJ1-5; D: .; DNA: TGTGCCAGTAGGAAGAGACAGGTTTCGGGTCAGCCCCAGCATTTT; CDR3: CASRKRQVSGQPQHF
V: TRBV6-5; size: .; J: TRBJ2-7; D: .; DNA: TGTGCCAGCAGTTCCCAGTGGGAGCAGTACTTC; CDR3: CASSSQWEQYF
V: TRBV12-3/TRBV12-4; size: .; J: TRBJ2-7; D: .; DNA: TGTGCCAGCAGGGAGATGGGCTACGAGCAGTACTTC; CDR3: CASREMGYEQYF
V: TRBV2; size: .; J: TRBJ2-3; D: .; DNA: TGTGCCAGCAGACCAACGGGGAGGATCACAGATACGCAGTATTTT; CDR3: CASRPTGRITDTQYF
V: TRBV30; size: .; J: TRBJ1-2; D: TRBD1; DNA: TGTGCCTGGAGGGTCGGGACAGCTGGCTACACCTTC; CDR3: CAWRVGTAGYTF
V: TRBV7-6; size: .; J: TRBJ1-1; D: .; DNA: TGTGCCAGCAGCTTAGGGGGGACGGGGGGATTCACTGAAGCTTTCTTT; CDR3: CASSLGGTGGFTEAFF
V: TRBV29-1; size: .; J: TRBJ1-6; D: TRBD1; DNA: TGCAGCGTTTCTCAGGGGGCCTATAATTCACCCCTCCACTTT; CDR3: CSVSQGAYNSPLHF
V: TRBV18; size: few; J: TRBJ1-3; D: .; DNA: TGTGCCAGCTCGCCTACAGAAGGCTCTGGAAACACCATATATTTT; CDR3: CASSPTEGSGNTIYF
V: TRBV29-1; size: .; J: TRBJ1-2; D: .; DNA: TGCAGCGTTGTTTTCGGCATGGGGGGTTTTAACTATGGCTACACCTTC; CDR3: CSVVFGMGGFNYGYTF